This T cell receptor (beta chain) derives from a study of blood T cell repertoires in COVID-19. Study-level information: T cells, B-cell-depleted T cells, or PBMCs provided the cDNA or gDNA that served as material.

The CDR3 is 18 residues long. V dropped 5 bases and J dropped 0; count of bases not matched to a gene: 9. Per the germline V gene, CDR1 is SGHRS and CDR2 is YFSETQ. Generated by immunoSEQ multiplex PCR, the TCRdb table keeps only in-frame clones and is missing some. In the table there are a few hundred thousand clones, approximately 90% of which are singletons. This chain uses TRBV5-1 with TRBJ1-4, with 11 bases matching TRBD1. The sequence was collected from a woman under 30 who had recovered from COVID-19. Material for sequencing was PBMCs or T cells enriched from blood (not recorded which). This CDR3 is CASRPDRGQLTTNEKLFF. For the CDR3, the DNA is TGCGCCAGCAGACCGGACAGGGGGCAGCTGACAACTAATGAAAAACTGTTTTTT.